This entry concerns a single TCR beta chain. Its antigen is as yet unknown. Sequencing used immunoSEQ multiplex PCR; TCRdb keeps in-frame clones, though not all of them. This repertoire shows fewer than 150,000 clones, approximately 85% found once; its top ten account for more than 5.5%. The CDR3 runs 14 residues. V was cut by 5 bases and J by 7 bases, with 15 bases left in between. CDR1 and CDR2 from the germline V gene are MNHEY and SMNVEV (reference sequence). This specimen comes from a study of T cell responses to AZD1222 COVID-19 vaccine. Points from the study as a whole: As reported, nearly half of all spike-specific TCRs target variant regions that are unmutated. Spike was spanned by vaccine-associated CD4 TCRs, with dominance at 160-218 and 743-854. Donor demographics were predominantly white British with a female majority; clonal diversity may be underestimated. Only a handful of AZD1222 recipients tested seropositive at baseline.

This TCR was sampled from an adult who received the AZD1222 COVID-19 vaccine. The sequenced sample was peripheral blood, obtained 28 days after the second AZD1222 dose. The chain has TRBV27 and TRBJ1-5, with a weak D call TRBD1 (5 bases). The CDR3, as DNA: TGTGCCAGCAGTATTAGGGACGCGGGCCAGCCCCAGCATTTT. Encoded protein: CASSIRDAGQPQHF.